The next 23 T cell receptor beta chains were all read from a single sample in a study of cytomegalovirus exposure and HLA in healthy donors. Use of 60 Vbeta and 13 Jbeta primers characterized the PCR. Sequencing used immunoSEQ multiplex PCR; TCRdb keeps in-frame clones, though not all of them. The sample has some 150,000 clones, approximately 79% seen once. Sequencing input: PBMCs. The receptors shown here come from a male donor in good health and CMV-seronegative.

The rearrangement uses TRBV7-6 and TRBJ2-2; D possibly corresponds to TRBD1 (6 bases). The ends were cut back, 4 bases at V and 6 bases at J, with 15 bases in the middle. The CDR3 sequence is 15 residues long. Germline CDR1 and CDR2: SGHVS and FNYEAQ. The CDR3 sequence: CASSSQQGSAGELFF. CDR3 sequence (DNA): TGTGCCAGCAGCTCCCAACAGGGTTCGGCCGGGGAGCTGTTTTTT.

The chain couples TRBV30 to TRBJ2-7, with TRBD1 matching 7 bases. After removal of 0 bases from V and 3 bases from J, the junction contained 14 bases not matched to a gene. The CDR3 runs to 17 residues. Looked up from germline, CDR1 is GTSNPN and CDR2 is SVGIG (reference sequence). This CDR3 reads CAWSVRGRTGVHYEQYF. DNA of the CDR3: TGTGCCTGGAGTGTAAGAGGTAGAACAGGGGTCCACTACGAGCAGTACTTC.

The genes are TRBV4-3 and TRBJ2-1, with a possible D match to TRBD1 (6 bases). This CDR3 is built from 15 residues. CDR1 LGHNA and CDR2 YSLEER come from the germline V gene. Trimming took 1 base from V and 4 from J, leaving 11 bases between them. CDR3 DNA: TGCGCCAGCAGCCAAGGGCAGGGGATTTACAATGAGCAGTTCTTC. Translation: CASSQGQGIYNEQFF.

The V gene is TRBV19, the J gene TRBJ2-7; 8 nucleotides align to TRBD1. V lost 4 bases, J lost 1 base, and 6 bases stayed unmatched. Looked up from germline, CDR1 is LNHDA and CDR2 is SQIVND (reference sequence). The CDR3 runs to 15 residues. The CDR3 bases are TGTGCCAGTAGTAGAGTTTGGGACAGGTCCTACGAGCAGTACTTC. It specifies CASSRVWDRSYEQYF.

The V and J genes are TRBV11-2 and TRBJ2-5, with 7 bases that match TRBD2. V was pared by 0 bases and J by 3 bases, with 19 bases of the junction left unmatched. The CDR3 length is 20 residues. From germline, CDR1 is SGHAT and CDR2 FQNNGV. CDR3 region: CASSLDKWGGVRAEEETQYF. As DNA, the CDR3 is TGTGCCAGCAGCTTAGACAAGTGGGGGGGGGTCAGGGCCGAAGAAGAGACCCAGTACTTC.

CDR3 bases: TGTGCCAGCAGTTCCTGGGACACCCAAGAGACCCAGTACTTC. Translation: CASSSWDTQETQYF. The chain uses TRBV6-5 and TRBJ2-5, with D maybe TRBD1 (6 bases). CDR1 is MNHEY and CDR2 is SVGAGI in the germline V gene. V was pared by 4 bases and J by 1 base, with 10 bases between. This CDR3 contains 14 residues.

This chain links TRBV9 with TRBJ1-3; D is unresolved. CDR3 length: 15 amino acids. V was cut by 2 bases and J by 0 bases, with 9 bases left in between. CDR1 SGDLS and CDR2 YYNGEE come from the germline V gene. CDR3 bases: TGTGCCAGCAGCGTTGGAACTAGCTCTGGAAACACCATATATTTT. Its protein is CASSVGTSSGNTIYF.

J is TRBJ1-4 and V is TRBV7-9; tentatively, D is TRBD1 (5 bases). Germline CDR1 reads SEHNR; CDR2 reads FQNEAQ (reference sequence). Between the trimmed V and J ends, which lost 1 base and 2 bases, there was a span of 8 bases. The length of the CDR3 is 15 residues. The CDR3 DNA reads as TGTGCCAGCAGCTTAGGGGGGGGGACTAATGAAAAACTGTTTTTT. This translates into CASSLGGGTNEKLFF.

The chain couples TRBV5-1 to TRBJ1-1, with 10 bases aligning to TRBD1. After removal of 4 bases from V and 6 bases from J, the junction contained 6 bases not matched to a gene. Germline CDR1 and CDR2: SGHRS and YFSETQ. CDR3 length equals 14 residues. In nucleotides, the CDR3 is TGCGCCAGCAGCGGAGGGACAGGGGTTCCTGAAGCTTTCTTT. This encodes CASSGGTGVPEAFF.

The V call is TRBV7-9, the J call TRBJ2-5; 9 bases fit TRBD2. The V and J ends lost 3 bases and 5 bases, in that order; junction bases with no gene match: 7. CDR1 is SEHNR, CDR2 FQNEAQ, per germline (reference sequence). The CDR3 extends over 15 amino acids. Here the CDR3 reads CASSLVLAGMETQYF. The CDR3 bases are TGTGCCAGCAGCTTGGTTCTAGCGGGAATGGAGACCCAGTACTTC.

CDR3 DNA sequence: TGTGCCAGCAGTGAGGCTCCGACTCAGGAGGATGGCTACACCTTC. Amino acid sequence: CASSEAPTQEDGYTF. The chain employs TRBV6-1 and TRBJ1-2; no firm D call. CDR3 length equals 15 residues. V lost 3 bases to trimming and J lost 6 bases, with 17 bases between them. CDR1 is MNHNS, CDR2 SASEGT, per germline.

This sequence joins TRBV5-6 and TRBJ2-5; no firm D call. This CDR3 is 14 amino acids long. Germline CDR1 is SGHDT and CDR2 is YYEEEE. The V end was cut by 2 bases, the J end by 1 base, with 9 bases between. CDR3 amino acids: CASSFETPQETQYF. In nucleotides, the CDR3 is TGTGCCAGCAGCTTCGAAACACCCCAAGAGACCCAGTACTTC.

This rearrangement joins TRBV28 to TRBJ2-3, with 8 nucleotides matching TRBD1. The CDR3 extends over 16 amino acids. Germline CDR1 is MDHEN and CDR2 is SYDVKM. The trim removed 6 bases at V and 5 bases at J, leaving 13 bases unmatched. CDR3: CASSSRTGSFLDTQYF. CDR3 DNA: TGTGCCAGCAGCTCACGGACAGGGAGTTTTTTAGATACGCAGTATTTT.

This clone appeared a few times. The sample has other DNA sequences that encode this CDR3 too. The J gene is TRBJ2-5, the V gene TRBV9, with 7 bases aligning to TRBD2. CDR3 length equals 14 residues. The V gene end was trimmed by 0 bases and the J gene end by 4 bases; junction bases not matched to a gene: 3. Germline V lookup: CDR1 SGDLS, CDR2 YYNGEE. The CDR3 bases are TGTGCCAGCAGCGTAGGGGGCGGGGGAGAGACCCAGTACTTC. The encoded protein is CASSVGGGGETQYF.

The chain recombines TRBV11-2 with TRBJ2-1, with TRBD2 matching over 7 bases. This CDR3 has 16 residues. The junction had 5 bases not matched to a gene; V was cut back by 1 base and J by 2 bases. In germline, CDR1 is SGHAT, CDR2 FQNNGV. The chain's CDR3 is CASSLGFGTTYNEQFF. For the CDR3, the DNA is TGTGCCAGCAGCTTAGGGTTTGGGACTACCTACAATGAGCAGTTCTTC.

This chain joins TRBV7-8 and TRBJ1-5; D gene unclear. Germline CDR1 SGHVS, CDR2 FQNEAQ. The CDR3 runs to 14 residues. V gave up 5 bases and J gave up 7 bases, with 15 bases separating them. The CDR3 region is CASSPVGSGQPQHF. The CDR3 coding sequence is TGTGCCAGCAGCCCAGTCGGGTCGGGGCAGCCCCAGCATTTT. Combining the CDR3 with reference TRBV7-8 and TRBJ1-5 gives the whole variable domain GAGVSQSPRYKVAKRGQDVALRCDPISGHVSLFWYQQALGQGPEFLTYFQNEAQLDKSGLPSDRFFAERPEGSVSTLKIQRTQQEDSAVYLCASSPVGSGQPQHFGDGTRLSIL.

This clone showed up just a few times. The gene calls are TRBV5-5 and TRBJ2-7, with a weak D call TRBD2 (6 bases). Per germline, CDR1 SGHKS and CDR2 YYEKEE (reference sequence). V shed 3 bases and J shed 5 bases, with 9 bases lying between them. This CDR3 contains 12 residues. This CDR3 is CASSSGVHEQYF. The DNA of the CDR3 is TGTGCCAGCAGCTCGGGGGTCCACGAGCAGTACTTC.

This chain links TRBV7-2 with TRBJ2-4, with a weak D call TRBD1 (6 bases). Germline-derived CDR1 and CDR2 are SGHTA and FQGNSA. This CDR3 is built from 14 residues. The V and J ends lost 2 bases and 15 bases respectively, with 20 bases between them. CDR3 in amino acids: CASSLQGSAGVRYF. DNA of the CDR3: TGTGCCAGCAGCTTACAGGGTTCCGCAGGGGTTCGGTACTTC.

In nucleotides, the CDR3 is TGTGCCAGCAGAACGTCCGGAGGGGGCGGTAATCAGCCCCAGCATTTT. Translation gives CASRTSGGGGNQPQHF. This chain uses TRBV6-6 with TRBJ1-5, with 7 nucleotides matching TRBD1. There are 16 residues in the CDR3. Germline-derived CDR1 and CDR2 are MNHNY and SVGAGI (reference sequence). The V segment lost 6 bases and the J segment 4 bases; nucleotides outside the gene matches: 12.

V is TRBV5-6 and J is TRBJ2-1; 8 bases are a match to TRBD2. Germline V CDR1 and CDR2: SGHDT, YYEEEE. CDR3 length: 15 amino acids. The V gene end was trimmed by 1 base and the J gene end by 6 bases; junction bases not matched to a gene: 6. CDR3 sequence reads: CASSLPSGGSNEQFF. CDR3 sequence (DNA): TGTGCCAGCAGCTTGCCCAGCGGGGGTAGCAATGAGCAGTTCTTC.

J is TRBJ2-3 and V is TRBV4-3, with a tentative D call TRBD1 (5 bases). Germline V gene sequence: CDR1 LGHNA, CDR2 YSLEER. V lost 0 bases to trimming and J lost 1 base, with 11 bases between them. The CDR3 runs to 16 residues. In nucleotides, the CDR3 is TGCGCCAGCAGCCAAGATGGCACAGGTGGCACAGATACGCAGTATTTT. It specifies CASSQDGTGGTDTQYF.

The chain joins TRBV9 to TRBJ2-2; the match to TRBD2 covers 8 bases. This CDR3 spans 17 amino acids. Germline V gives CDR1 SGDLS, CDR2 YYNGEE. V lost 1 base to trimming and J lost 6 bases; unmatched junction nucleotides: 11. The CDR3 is CASSVSGSGSFPGELFF. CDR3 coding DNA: TGTGCCAGCAGCGTATCCGGGAGCGGGAGTTTTCCCGGGGAGCTGTTTTTT.

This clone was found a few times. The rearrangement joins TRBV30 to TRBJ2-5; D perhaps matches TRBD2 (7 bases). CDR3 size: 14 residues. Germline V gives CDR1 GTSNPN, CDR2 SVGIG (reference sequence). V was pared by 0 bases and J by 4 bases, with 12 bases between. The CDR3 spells CAWSVKGGLETQYF. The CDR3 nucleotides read TGTGCCTGGAGTGTAAAGGGGGGGTTAGAGACCCAGTACTTC.